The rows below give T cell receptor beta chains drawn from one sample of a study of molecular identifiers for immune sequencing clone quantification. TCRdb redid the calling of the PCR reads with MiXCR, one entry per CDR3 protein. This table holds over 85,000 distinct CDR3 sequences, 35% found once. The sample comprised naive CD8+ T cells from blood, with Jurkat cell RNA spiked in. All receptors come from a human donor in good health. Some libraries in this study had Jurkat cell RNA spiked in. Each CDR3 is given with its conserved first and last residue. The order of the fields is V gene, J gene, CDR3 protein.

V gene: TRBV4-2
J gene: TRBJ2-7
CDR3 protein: CASSQGQGSEQYF

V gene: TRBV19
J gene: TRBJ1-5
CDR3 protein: CASSIEDTDYSNQPQHF

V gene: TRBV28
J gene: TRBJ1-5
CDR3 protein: CASKVTGTGSNQPQHF

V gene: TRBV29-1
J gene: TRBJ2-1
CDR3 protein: CSVLTGGRGEQFF

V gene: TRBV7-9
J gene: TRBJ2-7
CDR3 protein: CASSLRASGHLAEQYF

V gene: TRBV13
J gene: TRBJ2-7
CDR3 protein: CASSLGLAVSYEQYF

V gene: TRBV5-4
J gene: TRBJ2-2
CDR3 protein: CASSLDGTGGSIGELFF

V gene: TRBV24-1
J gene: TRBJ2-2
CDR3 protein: CATSARSGELFF

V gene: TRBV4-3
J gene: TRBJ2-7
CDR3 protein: CASSQSGDRTGSYEQYF

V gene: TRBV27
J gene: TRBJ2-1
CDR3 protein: CASSPRAYNEQFF

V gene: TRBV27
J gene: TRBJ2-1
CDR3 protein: CASSLLGGRASEQFF

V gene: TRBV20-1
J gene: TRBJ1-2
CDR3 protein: CSGEGSNYGYTF

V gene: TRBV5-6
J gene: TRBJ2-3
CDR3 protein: CASSTGTSPDTQYF

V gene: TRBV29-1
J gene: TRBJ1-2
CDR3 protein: CSVEGRGGGGDGYTF

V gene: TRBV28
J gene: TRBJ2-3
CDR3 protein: CASSLGLAGGPRDTQYF

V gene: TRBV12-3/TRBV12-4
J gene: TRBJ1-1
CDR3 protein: CASSYLSGGTEAFF

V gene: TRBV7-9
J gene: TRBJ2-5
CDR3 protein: CASSPVIKETQYF

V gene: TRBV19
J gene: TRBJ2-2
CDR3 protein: CASSLGTELLNTGELFF

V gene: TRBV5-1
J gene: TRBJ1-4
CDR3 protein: CASSTGQAYSTNEKLFF

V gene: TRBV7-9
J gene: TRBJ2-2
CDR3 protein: CASSGTGTEELFF

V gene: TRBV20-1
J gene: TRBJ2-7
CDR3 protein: CSARLAGAYEQYF

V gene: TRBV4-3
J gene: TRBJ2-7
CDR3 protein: CASSQVAVAGENEQYF

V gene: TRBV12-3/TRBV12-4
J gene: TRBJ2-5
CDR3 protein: CATSGGQEPQYF

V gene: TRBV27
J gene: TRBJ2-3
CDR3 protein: CANSHTRSPDTQYF

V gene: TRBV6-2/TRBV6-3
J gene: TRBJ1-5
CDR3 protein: CASRDSVNQPQHF

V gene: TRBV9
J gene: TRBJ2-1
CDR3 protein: CASSPARRNEQFF

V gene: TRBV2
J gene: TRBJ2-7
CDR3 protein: CASRVGQWYEQYF

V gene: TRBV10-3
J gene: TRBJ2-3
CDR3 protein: CAISEAWDIGTDTQYF

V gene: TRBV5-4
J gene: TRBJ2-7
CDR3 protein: CASSFGQGSEQYF

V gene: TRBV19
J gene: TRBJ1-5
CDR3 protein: CASNPGQTTSNQPQHF

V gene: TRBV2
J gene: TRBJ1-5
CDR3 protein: CASNAGQGNQPQHF

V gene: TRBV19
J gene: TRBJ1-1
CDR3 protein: CASSISGNTEAFF

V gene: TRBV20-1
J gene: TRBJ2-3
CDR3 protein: CSGRQGPQYF

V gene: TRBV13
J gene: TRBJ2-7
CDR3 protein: CASSGGLAEGREQYF

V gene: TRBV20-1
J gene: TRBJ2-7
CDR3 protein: CSARDWKREGYEQYF

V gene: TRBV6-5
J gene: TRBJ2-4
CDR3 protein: CASSYSPPLRGAKNIQYF

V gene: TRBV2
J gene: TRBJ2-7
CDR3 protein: CASRGLAGDPSYEQYF

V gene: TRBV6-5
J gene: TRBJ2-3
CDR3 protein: CASSVDYLRTSTDTQYF

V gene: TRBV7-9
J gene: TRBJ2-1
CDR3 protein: CASSATSPNEQFF

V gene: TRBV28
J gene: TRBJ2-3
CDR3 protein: CASNPTGETQYF

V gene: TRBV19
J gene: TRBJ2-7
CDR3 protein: CASSIEGRKDEQYF

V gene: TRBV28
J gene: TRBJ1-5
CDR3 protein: CASSIWTERNQPQHF

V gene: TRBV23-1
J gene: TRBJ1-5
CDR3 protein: CASSQPTGLGPQPQHF

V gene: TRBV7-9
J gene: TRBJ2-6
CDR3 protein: CASSLSGQVLHSSGANVLTF

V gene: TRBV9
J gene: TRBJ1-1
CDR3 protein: CASSVGMNTEAYF

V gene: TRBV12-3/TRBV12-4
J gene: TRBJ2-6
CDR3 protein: CASREGVLRANVLTF

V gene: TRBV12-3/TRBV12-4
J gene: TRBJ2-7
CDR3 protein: CASSEDDEQYF

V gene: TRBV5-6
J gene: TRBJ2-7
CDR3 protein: CASSIRQVLNDEQYF

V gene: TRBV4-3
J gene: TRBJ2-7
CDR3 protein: CASSQMAGPTYEQYF

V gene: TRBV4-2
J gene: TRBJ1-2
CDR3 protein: CASSQGYRYRSNYGYTF

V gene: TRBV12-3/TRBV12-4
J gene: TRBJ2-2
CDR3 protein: CASSDTNTGELFF

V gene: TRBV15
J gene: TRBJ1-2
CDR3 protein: CATSTPLWGGYTF

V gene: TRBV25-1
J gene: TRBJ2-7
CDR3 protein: CASTGTGRYEQYF

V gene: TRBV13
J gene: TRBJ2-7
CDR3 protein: CASSLSPGNSYEQYF